The source of this TCR beta chain is a study of CD8 T cells in Susac syndrome. Study findings and constraints: Susac-specific public clones were found in both the total CD8+ and the CD8+ TEMRA repertoires, with under 20 in the former and about 5 in the latter. The TCR sequencing and HLA analysis in the study involved a relatively small number of individuals, as the study acknowledged.

On this clonotype itself: Its antigen is unidentified.

Negative isolation yielded the CD8+ and CD4+ T cells, while FACS enriched the TEMRA cells. Germline loops: CDR1 MNHNY, CDR2 SVGAGI (reference sequence). The CDR3 length is 15 residues. The V segment lost 7 bases and the J segment 9 bases; nucleotides outside the gene matches: 18. Reverse transcription used about 0.45 to 1 ug RNA and random hexamers. From the immunoSEQ multiplex PCR reads, TCRdb called clonotypes with MiXCR, one entry per CDR3 protein. The sample holds under 90,000 distinct CDR3 sequences, roughly 94% seen once. The V gene is TRBV6-6, the J gene TRBJ2-7; 7 bases align to TRBD2. The source is a human donor with Susac syndrome. The sequencing input was CD8+ T cells from PBMCs. The chain's CDR3 is CASTITGLSSLGQYF. In DNA, the CDR3 is TGTGCCAGCACGATAACGGGACTAAGTTCCCTGGGGCAGTACTTC.